This TCR beta chain appears in the sequencing data of a study of blood T cell repertoires in COVID-19. Study-wide background: Samples representing acute and convalescent COVID-19 were sourced from the United States, Italy and Spain. PBMCs, B-cell-depleted T cells, or T cells were the source of the cDNA or gDNA that made up the material.

It was during active infection that Seattle patients were enrolled and then longitudinally followed. V lost 0 bases, J lost 5 bases, and 10 bases stayed unmatched. CDR1 and CDR2 (germline): SGDLS, YYNGEE. This CDR3 spans 16 amino acids. Authors' methods: Nucleated cell counts were estimated from reference gene primer amplification. Repertoires were generated with immunoSEQ multiplex PCR, while TCRdb's copy carries only in-frame clones and drops some. The D gene and trimming were derived from the DNA, and the V and J assignments and clone size from that table. The sample holds over 150,000 clones, over 80% seen once.

This sequence joins TRBV9 and TRBJ2-5; 7 nucleotides agree with TRBD2. The TCR comes from a woman aged 40-49 years with COVID-19, enrolled during active disease. Specimen: peripheral blood. In DNA, the CDR3 is TGTGCCAGCAGCGTAGAAATCCGGACTAGTGGGGAGACCCAGTACTTC. Translated: CASSVEIRTSGETQYF.